This T cell receptor (beta chain) was sequenced in a study of PD-1 blockade in classical Hodgkin lymphoma (dated by TCRdb to between 2020 and 2021). Describing the broader study: The study used TCR beta sequencing and CyTOF to define a peripheral blood immune signature of response to PD-1 blockade in classical Hodgkin lymphoma.

According to the study, the label for this sample's time point signals: newly diagnosed, previously untreated cHL patient sample. As a comparison group for the relapsed/refractory trial patients, PBMCs were sequenced from patients with newly diagnosed, previously untreated classical Hodgkin lymphoma. Peripheral blood was collected in 8 mL Vacutainer Cell Preparation Tubes, from which PBMCs were isolated by centrifugation and then cryopreserved. Study-wide conclusions, independent of this receptor: The study was restricted to a single clinical trial cohort, and the causes of repertoire differences, possibly disease activity or prior therapy, were left undefined. Baseline TCR diversity was reported as lower in newly diagnosed patients than in healthy donors, and lower still in relapsed/refractory patients.

Genomic DNA was isolated using the Qiagen DNeasy kit from unsorted PBMCs as well as from negatively selected CD4+ and CD8+ fractions. TCR beta CDR3 regions were amplified by immunoSEQ multiplex PCR using primers annealing to V and J segments. Amplification bias was minimized using a synthetic immune receptor repertoire, and residual bias was removed computationally after sequencing. The study's processing was this. Repertoire diversity was quantified as the Shannon entropy index using custom Python scripts. The unsorted, CD4+ and CD8+ repertoires were each analyzed separately, with the exception of combined analyses, where CD4+ and CD8+ sequences were merged in silico. TCRdb retrieved this table from immuneACCESS and kept in-frame rearrangements only. Not all clones are present; in checked studies, unresolved V genes account for under half, and no reason is known for the remainder. Clone size and the V and J calls come from that table; the DNA yielded D and trimming. The table for this sample lists some 28,000 clones; approximately 90% of them were counted only once. The ten largest clones represent approximately 3.8% of the sample.

Notes on this clone: The antigen this receptor binds is unknown. Per-nucleotide qualities are absent, and no much larger clonotype sits a single base away.

CDR1 and CDR2 are drawn from the germline V gene (reference sequence): SGHKS, YYEKEE. V has 4 bases trimmed and J has 6 bases trimmed; junction bases matching no gene number 4. The CDR3 spans 14 residues, from the cysteine through the phenylalanine. Just CDR3 DNA is preserved here, 42 bases in frame from base 1. The sequence joins TRBV5-5 to TRBJ2-1; 10 central nucleotides agree with TRBD2. Sample: peripheral blood mononuclear cells (PBMCs). This clonotype originated in a human donor with classical Hodgkin lymphoma. The CDR3 reads CASSPRLAGNEQFF. The DNA is TGTGCCAGCAGCCCCCGACTAGCGGGCAATGAGCAGTTCTTC.